This T cell receptor (beta chain) is drawn from a study of regulatory T cells in long-lasting Graves disease. For TCR beta, libraries came from iRepertoire HTBI primers and Arm-PCR of CDR3 regions. TCRdb fed the multiplex PCR reads into MiXCR, producing one record per CDR3 protein. Seen here are roughly 440,000 distinct CDR3 sequences, 16% observed once, and the top ten hold about a quarter. This clonotype was detected many times. The time point here: newly diagnosed GD, antithyroid drugs for less than 3 months. Making the TCR library involved RNA that had been extracted from PBMCs. CDR3 length: 14 residues. Germline values: CDR1 DFQATT, CDR2 SNEGSKA (reference sequence). Trimming removed 6 bases at V and 0 bases at J, with 11 bases between. The same data also contributed to another study, on T cells in Graves' hyperthyroidism and ophthalmopathy.

The receptor was isolated from a woman younger than 30 with Graves disease. This specimen consisted of peripheral blood mononuclear cells (PBMCs), obtained at new diagnosis, from a patient treated with antithyroid drugs. This chain connects TRBV20-1 to TRBJ1-4; D unclear. This CDR3 reads CSATPDATNEKLFF. As DNA, the CDR3 is TGCAGTGCCACTCCAGACGCAACTAATGAAAAACTGTTTTTT.